These 21 T cell receptor beta chains share one sample of origin, sequenced in a study of monozygotic twins with inflammatory bowel disease. TCRdb reworked the 5' RACE reads into one entry per CDR3 protein, no DNA. Here the sample table reports about 380,000 distinct CDR3 sequences. Specimen: blood. The receptors shown here come from a human donor with ulcerative colitis or Crohn's disease, or a healthy co-twin of an affected twin (not recorded which).

The chain couples TRBV7-8 to TRBJ1-2; TCRdb proposes TRBD1, but this gene call is untestable without DNA. Germline V gives CDR1 SGHVS, CDR2 FQNEAQ. The length of the CDR3 is 14 residues. CDR3 amino acids: CASSLVLGRDGYTF.

The chain is built from TRBV6-7 and TRBJ2-7; TCRdb gives TRBD2 as the D gene, but with no DNA this cannot be confirmed. TRBV6-7 carries the ORF label, with uncertain function. This CDR3 is built from 14 residues. This chain's CDR3 is CASYEKAGVYEQYF.

This sequence joins TRBV4-2 and TRBJ2-7; TCRdb lists TRBD2, though no DNA is available to test this call. The V gene's germline CDR1 is LGHNA and CDR2 YNFKEQ. The CDR3 is 16 amino acids. The chain's CDR3 is CASSLGPGTNAYEQYF.

The CDR3: CASSVQTAIQETQYF. The chain has TRBV6-1 and TRBJ2-5; the D call from TCRdb, TRBD1, cannot be confirmed without DNA. This CDR3 region has 15 residues. Germline loops: CDR1 MNHNS, CDR2 SASEGT.

This chain connects TRBV7-3 to TRBJ2-2; TCRdb's D call of TRBD1 is untestable without DNA. Per the germline V gene, CDR1 is SGHTA and CDR2 is FQGTGA. The CDR3 covers 17 residues. The CDR3 is CASSVWGQGTNTGELFF.

The rearrangement uses TRBV6-1 and TRBJ2-2; TCRdb reports TRBD1, a call that lacks DNA to check it against. CDR1 MNHNS and CDR2 SASEGT come from the germline V gene. The length of the CDR3 is 14 residues. The chain's CDR3 is CASRQRQGFGELFF.

The rearrangement uses TRBV24-1 and TRBJ2-7; there is no DNA to check the TCRdb D call of TRBD1. The CDR3 spans 17 residues. CDR1 and CDR2 from the germline V gene are KGHDR and SFDVKD. The chain's CDR3 is CATSDLRTGGPSYEQYF.

The rearrangement joins TRBV30 to TRBJ2-7; no DNA is available, so the TRBD1 call from TCRdb remains unchecked. The CDR3 has 14 amino acids. The V gene's germline CDR1 is GTSNPN and CDR2 SVGIG (reference sequence). The CDR3 sequence is CAWGTGTGTYEQYF.

The chain couples TRBV27 to TRBJ2-1; the D call from TCRdb, TRBD1, cannot be confirmed without DNA. The CDR3 has 15 residues. Germline V gene lookup returns CDR1 MNHEY and CDR2 SMNVEV (reference sequence). This chain's CDR3 is CASTPRDTYYNEQFF.

The chain uses TRBV5-1 and TRBJ2-7. The CDR3 is 11 amino acids. Germline V gives CDR1 SGHRS, CDR2 YFSETQ. The CDR3 is CASSLDREQYF.

This chain uses TRBV5-1 with TRBJ2-2; absent DNA, TCRdb's TRBD1 call cannot be checked. The CDR3 extends over 16 amino acids. Germline-derived CDR1 and CDR2 are SGHRS and YFSETQ. The chain's CDR3 is CASTRTGGTNTGELFF. Looking up the rest from reference TRBV5-1 and TRBJ2-2 gives the full variable domain: KAGVTQTPRYLIKTRGQQVTLSCSPISGHRSVSWYQQTPGQGLQFLFEYFSETQRNKGNFPGRFSGRQFSNSRSEMNVSTLELGDSALYLCASTRTGGTNTGELFFGEGSRLTVL.

The CDR3 sequence: CASSSGPGQGYYEQYF. The gene calls are TRBV7-9 and TRBJ2-7; TCRdb's D call of TRBD1 is untestable without DNA. This CDR3 comprises 16 residues. The V gene's germline CDR1 is SEHNR and CDR2 FQNEAQ (reference sequence).

The chain recombines TRBV4-2 with TRBJ1-5; TCRdb returns TRBD1, unconfirmable since there is no DNA. The CDR3 length is 15 residues. The V gene's germline CDR1 is LGHNA and CDR2 YNFKEQ. The CDR3 loop is CASSQGGGSNQPQHF.

The V and J genes are TRBV29-1 and TRBJ2-3; the TCRdb call, TRBD2, lacks DNA for checking. The CDR3 sequence is 17 residues long. Germline assignment: CDR1 SQVTM and CDR2 ANQGSEA. The CDR3 loop reads CSGGPGASGGSTDAQYF.

J is TRBJ2-5 and V is TRBV28; absent DNA, TCRdb's TRBD2 call cannot be checked. The CDR3 runs to 15 residues. CDR1 is MDHEN, CDR2 SYDVKM, per germline. CDR3 loop: CASSSLAGGWETQYF.

This chain connects TRBV24-1 to TRBJ1-2. From germline, CDR1 is KGHDR and CDR2 SFDVKD. This CDR3 has 12 residues. CDR3 protein: CATSGVVGGYTF.

The chain joins TRBV12-3 or TRBV12-4 to TRBJ2-7. This CDR3 is built from 13 residues. The CDR3 region is CASSLVFLGEQYF.

The genes are TRBV4-3 and TRBJ1-1. This CDR3 spans 14 amino acids. Germline V gene lookup returns CDR1 LGHNA and CDR2 YSLEER. The CDR3: CASSQEVMNTEAFF.

The chain employs TRBV6-5 and TRBJ2-1; the D gene TCRdb calls, TRBD2, cannot be checked with no DNA. The length of the CDR3 is 16 residues. CDR1 is MNHEY and CDR2 is SVGAGI in the germline V gene. This CDR3 reads CASSYSGGRQGSEQFF.

J is TRBJ2-7 and V is TRBV23-1; TCRdb lists TRBD2, though no DNA is available to test this call. TRBV23-1 is identified as an open reading frame with a role that is uncertain. This CDR3 contains 13 residues. CDR3 sequence: CASRREGGSEQYF.

This chain joins TRBV2 and TRBJ1-1; TCRdb names TRBD1, which stays unverified in the absence of DNA. In germline, CDR1 is SNHLY, CDR2 FYNNEI. The CDR3 is 13 residues long. The CDR3 region is CASSSEQGSEAFF.